This T cell receptor (beta chain) was recorded in a study of early T cells in non-severe SARS-CoV-2 infection. As for the study in general: Alpha and beta chains were unpaired, from unsorted whole-blood bulk RNA.

TCRdb fed the 5' RACE reads into MiXCR, producing one record per CDR3 protein. The repertoire holds around 47,000 distinct CDR3 sequences, with approximately 10% as singletons. The CDR3 covers 14 residues. V was trimmed by 4 bases and J by 5 bases, leaving 11 bases between them. The V gene's germline CDR1 is MGHDK and CDR2 SYGVNS. The sample was whole blood. The chain has TRBV25-1 and TRBJ2-2; D remains ambiguous. This receptor was obtained from an adult who was a healthcare worker with PCR-confirmed SARS-CoV-2 infection or an uninfected control (not recorded which). CDR3 residues: CASSGSGATGELFF. The CDR3 DNA follows: TGTGCCAGCAGTGGATCAGGAGCTACCGGGGAGCTGTTTTTT.